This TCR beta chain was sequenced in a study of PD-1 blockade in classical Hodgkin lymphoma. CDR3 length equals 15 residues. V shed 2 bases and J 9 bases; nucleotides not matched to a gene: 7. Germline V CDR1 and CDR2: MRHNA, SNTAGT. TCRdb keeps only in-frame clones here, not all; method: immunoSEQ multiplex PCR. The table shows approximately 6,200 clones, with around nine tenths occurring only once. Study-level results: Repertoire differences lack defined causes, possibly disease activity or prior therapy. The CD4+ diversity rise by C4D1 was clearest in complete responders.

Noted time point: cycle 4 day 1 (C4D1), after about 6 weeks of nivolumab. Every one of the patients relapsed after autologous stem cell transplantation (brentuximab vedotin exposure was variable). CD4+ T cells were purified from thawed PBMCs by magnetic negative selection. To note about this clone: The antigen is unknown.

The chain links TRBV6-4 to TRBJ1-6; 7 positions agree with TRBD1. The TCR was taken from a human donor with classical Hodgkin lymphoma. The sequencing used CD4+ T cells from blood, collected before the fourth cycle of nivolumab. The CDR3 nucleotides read TGTGCCAGCAGTGACCGGATAGGGGGCGTTTCACCCCTCCACTTT. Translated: CASSDRIGGVSPLHF.